Below are 3 T cell receptor beta chains sequenced from a single sample in a study of T cell repertoires in ileal Crohn's disease. Method: immunoSEQ multiplex PCR; TCRdb's copy keeps in-frame clones and lacks some. The sample lists roughly 29,000 clones, roughly 77% occurring once. The sequenced material came from ileal tissue. The source of these receptors is an adult with Crohn's disease.

The J gene is TRBJ2-5, the V gene TRBV10-3; a weak D match, TRBD2 (6 bases). Per germline, CDR1 ENHRY and CDR2 SYGVKD. The CDR3 is made up of 13 amino acids. V was pared by 3 bases and J by 5 bases, with 10 bases between. CDR3 amino acids: CAISDGGGETQYF. CDR3 DNA sequence: TGTGCCATCAGTGATGGTGGAGGGGAGACCCAGTACTTC.

This clone came up once. The chain uses TRBV27 and TRBJ1-5; no definite D call. Germline CDR1 reads MNHEY; CDR2 reads SMNVEV (reference sequence). The V and J ends lost 3 bases and 0 bases respectively, with 9 bases between them. The CDR3 length is 15 residues. The CDR3 sequence: CASSFRQPSNQPQHF. The CDR3 nucleotides read TGTGCCAGCAGTTTCAGGCAGCCTAGCAATCAGCCCCAGCATTTT.

The rearrangement links TRBV9 to TRBJ2-7; 7 positions agree with TRBD1. V was pared by 2 bases and J by 4 bases, with 12 bases of the junction left unmatched. The CDR3 has 16 amino acids. Germline V lookup: CDR1 SGDLS, CDR2 YYNGEE. The CDR3 nucleotides are TGTGCCAGCAGCGTCCCAACCGGGACAGAGAGTTACGAGCAGTACTTC. Protein sequence: CASSVPTGTESYEQYF.